The sequence of this T cell receptor (beta chain) was determined in a study of blood T cell repertoires in COVID-19. About the research overall: Both acute and convalescent COVID-19 samples were obtained from the United States, Italy and Spain. PBMCs, B-cell-depleted T cells, or T cells were the source of the cDNA or gDNA that made up the material.

The trim removed 3 bases at V and 7 bases at J, leaving 9 bases unmatched. The CDR3 covers 15 residues. Germline V CDR1 and CDR2: LGHNA, YNFKEQ. Original analysis: Estimation of nucleated cell counts was performed using reference gene primer amplification. Clones were read by immunoSEQ multiplex PCR, and TCRdb kept only the in-frame ones, dropping some. V and J calls and clone size are copied from that table; D and trimming were computed from the DNA. This sample yields approximately 390,000 clones, of which 90% are seen a single time; around 7% belongs to the top ten. The TCR sequence derives from a man aged 18 to 30 with active or convalescent COVID-19. Sequenced sample: peripheral blood. V gene TRBV4-2 combines with J gene TRBJ2-1; 7 bases match TRBD2. CDR3 DNA: TGTGCCAGCAGCCAGGAGGGCGGGAGTGGGAATGAGCAGTTCTTC. Its translation is CASSQEGGSGNEQFF.